The clone carrying this T cell receptor (beta chain) was detected ten times or more. The record originates from a study of identical twins. Trimming stripped 5 bases from V and 5 bases from J, with 10 bases between. Per germline, CDR1 DFQATT and CDR2 SNEGSKA (reference sequence). CDR3 length: 13 residues. Everyone who donated was a healthy Caucasian. Through template switching, a universal primer site was introduced, and the cDNA contained unique molecular identifiers. TCRdb fed the 5' RACE reads into MiXCR, producing one record per CDR3 protein. The table has about 700,000 distinct CDR3 sequences, less than 7% seen once.

The gene calls are TRBV20-1 and TRBJ1-6, with D perhaps matching TRBD1 (6 bases). The receptor was derived from a man between 18 and 29 years old in good health. Sequencing used naive T cells sorted from blood. The CDR3: CSAPRDNNSPLHF. The CDR3 DNA is TGCAGTGCTCCCCGGGACAATAATTCACCCCTCCACTTT.